Ten or more counts support the clone carrying this T cell receptor beta chain. Its antigen is still unknown. The data were taken from a study of T cells after yellow fever vaccination. In the study overall: Where fractions had low cell numbers, libraries were prepared from them with the SMART-Seq v4 Ultra Low Input RNA kit.

TCRdb fed the 5' RACE reads into MiXCR, producing one record per CDR3 protein. The repertoire holds over 300,000 distinct CDR3 sequences, 6.8% seen once, with 15% to 20% in the top ten. Study observations and caveats: Peaking faster, on day 5 versus 15, the secondary response was nonetheless weaker. Abundant contaminating clonotypes from the bulk population could appear in FACS-sorted repertoires. Clones from primary vaccination mostly reappeared after the booster (about 97% CD4, approximately 86% CD8).

V was pared by 0 bases and J by 4 bases, with 10 bases between. Per the germline V gene, CDR1 is DFQATT and CDR2 is SNEGSKA (reference sequence). The CDR3 is made up of 14 amino acids. The chain joins TRBV20-1 to TRBJ1-5; tentative D call: TRBD1 (5 bases). Material: PBMCs, obtained 35 to 50 days after the first yellow fever vaccination. This TCR was sampled from a man aged 18 to 30 who received the YFV17D yellow fever vaccine. The CDR3 protein is CSARDGAENQPQHF. The CDR3 nucleotides are TGCAGTGCTAGAGACGGGGCAGAGAATCAGCCCCAGCATTTT.